The text below deals with one T cell receptor (beta chain). Its antigen is not yet known. The record has no base qualities; no much larger clone is one base away. The entry originates in a study of cytomegalovirus exposure and HLA in healthy donors (dated by TCRdb to 2015 to 2018). The study in broad terms: An earlier analysis of roughly 500 of the donors reported more than 250 Gb of sequence data and some 120 million unique TCR beta sequences from approximately 180 million T cells. An early release that covered about 600 HLA-typed donors contained approximately 300 gigabases of sequencing data and 70 million to 100 million unique TCR sequences. The genetic ancestry cluster associated with self-reported Caucasian donors included around 76% of the approximately 400 genotyped donors. The aim of the study was to test whether cataloging public T cell receptors could identify signatures of past pathogen exposure. The study profiled the T cell repertoires of 550 to 700 subjects by immunosequencing and related them to cytomegalovirus serostatus. Along with the approximately 700-subject first cohort, a separate validation cohort of over 90 different subjects was used. To predict cytomegalovirus infection status, the study brought together high-throughput TCR immunosequencing, statistical association of individual TCRs with disease status, and machine learning. In a later analysis, previously published TCR beta repertoires from 670 or so donors were re-analyzed and high-resolution HLA genotyping was added so that TCR occurrence patterns could be studied. In the later analysis, no new phenotypic data were used to find candidate immune exposures; instead, reliance was placed on TCR beta sequences and their occurrence across donors. An earlier analysis of several hundred of the donors applied high-throughput TCR beta sequencing to assess whether each TCR beta V gene segment acted as functional or pseudogenic. Donor age, sex, ethnicity and CMV serostatus were collected together with the repertoire data. Genome-wide SNP genotypes for about 65% of the 666 donors were used in a later genetic analysis, which treated that subset as a discovery cohort. Every discovery cohort repertoire had been produced on one sequencing platform. Class I and class II HLA loci were covered by the typing at four-digit resolution. The number of donors typed differed by locus, with roughly 620-640 for A, B, C, DRB1 and DQB1, more than 500 for DQA1, 600 to 610 for DPA1, and 450 to 480 for DPB1. Roughly five DR-DQ haplotypes were handled as single units for association and clustering, since linkage in the cohort was strong. On average, 235,054 unique TCR beta nucleotide sequences were sequenced per donor among a few hundred genotyped donors of the cohort, with roughly 18% of those sequences being non-productive. General findings and caveats noted by the study authors: The earlier analysis of 587 of the donors excluded approximately 17 rarely observed V segments, including chromosome 9 orphons, because counts were too low. In a later analysis, HLA-associated TCR beta chains were found to be more clonally expanded and to have lower generation probabilities than equally common non-associated chains. Several of the top co-occurrence clusters appeared to be linked to parvovirus B19, influenza, CMV and Epstein-Barr virus, according to a later analysis. The sequencing pipeline was judged likely to have produced a cluster of highly shared sequence variants as a technical artifact. Only TCR beta chains were sequenced in this cohort, and the absence of alpha or paired-chain data limited detectable features. The authors suggested that the approach could potentially be extended to other disease states and immunological phenotypes. An association between a missense DCLRE1C variant and V-gene and J-gene trimming of TCR beta chains was found in a later genetic analysis and replicated in an independent cohort. According to a later analysis, TCR association rates differed among HLA loci, with DRB1 alleles showing the most associated TCRs and HLA-C alleles showing the fewest. Linkage disequilibrium might explain the correlated functional status among segregating V segments, but an unknown experimental factor could not be ruled out. Across donors, most TCR sequences were observed very rarely, whereas some public TCRs were present in many individuals. In a later analysis, most CMV-associated TCR beta chains were found to appear HLA-restricted, with HLA associations seemingly driven largely by CMV exposure. When HLA alleles, especially DR and DQ, strongly co-occurred, TCR associations were difficult to assign to individual alleles. A total of 164 TCR beta chains were listed by the study as associated with cytomegalovirus. A later genetic analysis reported fewer N-insertions in productive TCRs among donors in an Asian-associated ancestry cluster than the roughly 620-donor mean. A later analysis associated some 17,000 TCR beta sequences with specific HLA alleles at a false discovery rate of 0.05. The presence/absence analyses assumed that sequencing depth was roughly uniform across donors, and that assumption may not be true. Because HLA typing was missing for some donors at each locus, association tests included only the typed subset. A few of the identified cytomegalovirus-associated TCR beta chains were confirmed in vitro to be specific for cytomegalovirus antigens. The classifier was reported to diagnose cytomegalovirus status with high specificity and sensitivity in both the original and validation cohorts. In an earlier analysis of around 500 of the donors, most TCR beta V segments appeared in productive rearrangements about 87% or about 30% of the time, broadly matching IMGT annotations. A further reported finding was that TCR beta sequences accurately predicted the HLA-A and HLA-B alleles for most subjects in the first cohort. CMV serostatus was the only immune exposure information available for the cohort.

Libraries were prepared through the immunoSEQ multiplex PCR assay. The multiplex PCR relied on a mix of 60 forward primers for TCR Vbeta segments and 13 reverse primers for TCR Jbeta segments. Amplification of the CDR3 region of rearranged TCR beta genes was performed with a multiplex PCR assay on genomic DNA. The Illumina HiSeq System was used to sequence the amplified TCR beta libraries as 87-base-pair reads. In the original analysis: A later analysis tallied 80 million to 95 million unique TCR beta chains across the roughly 610 repertoires, and some 10 million of those chains were shared by two or more donors. A nearest-neighbor algorithm error-corrected the raw reads and collapsed the reads into unique sequences, merging closely related sequences to remove PCR and sequencing errors. V, D and J gene segments were assigned by aligning CDR3 sequences to IMGT reference sequences. For a sequence to be retained, a match of at least six nucleotides was required to both a V gene segment and a J gene segment. A rearrangement was called productive if the CDR3 had no stop codons and remained in frame with V and J, and every other rearrangement was called non-productive. CDR3 was defined by IMGT convention, running from the second conserved V-encoded cysteine to the conserved J-encoded phenylalanine. Sequences without an unambiguous match to a single V gene segment were excluded from the earlier analysis of about 640 of the donors. In an earlier analysis of approximately 550 of the donors, V segments were called functional above 56.7% productive rearrangements and were called segregating when the between-donor standard deviation exceeded 5%. A statistical classification framework was built to diagnose cytomegalovirus status from the catalog of TCR beta chain sequences. In a later analysis, V and J genes were assigned by comparing TCR nucleotide sequences against IMGT/GENE-DB human TR gene sequences. A later analysis assigned CDR3 sequences and most-parsimonious VDJ recombination scenarios with the TCRdist pipeline. A later analysis defined each TCR beta chain by its CDR3 amino acid sequence plus V-gene family, and excluded reads lacking a unique V-gene family. In a later analysis, several hundred highly shared, low-generation-probability nucleotide sequences were removed to address suspected cross-contamination and a sequencing artifact. For each public chain, a later analysis derived a clonal expansion index from normalized ranks of inferred template counts within each repertoire. A later analysis computed generation probabilities with a VDJ recombination model fitted to out-of-frame rearrangements, and checked the results against IGoR. In a later analysis, hypergeometric tests were used to score TCR-TCR, TCR-HLA and TCR-CMV co-occurrence, with a repertoire-size bias correction applied to TCR pairs. A later analysis estimated false discovery rates by permuting HLA or CMV assignments 20 times. A later analysis grouped co-occurring TCRs with DBSCAN, adding TCRdist sequence similarity when clustering within HLA-allele-positive subsets. Co-occurrence clustering excluded repertoires with fewer than 30,000 or more than 120,000 public chains, plus five with anomalous nucleotide sharing. What TCRdb holds here is the immuneACCESS table cut down to in-frame rearrangements. Part of the clones is not present; checked against another copy, under half of the missing clones reflect an unresolved V gene, and the others are unexplained. That table supplies the V and J calls and clone size; D and trimming were determined from the DNA. This sample has 170,000 or so clones in its table, and 80% of those were observed once. Of the sample, 0.65% to 0.75% is held by the ten largest clones.

The cohort consisted of 666 healthy bone marrow donors. At the time of sampling, all cohort members were nominally healthy, though unrecorded immune exposures were likely present. The donor was CMV seronegative and was included in the group of 352 seronegative cohort members. Each donor provided a peripheral blood sample, and peripheral blood mononuclear cells were used for TCR beta sequencing. The Qiagen DNeasy Blood Extraction Kit was used to extract genomic DNA from the blood cell samples. The sequenced material came from PBMCs. This TCR was recovered from a boy younger than 18 in good health and CMV-seronegative.

The nucleotide sequence is given as TGTGCCACCAGCTGGCTAGCGGGAGGGTCCTACGAGCAGTACTTC. The translation is CATSWLAGGSYEQYF. This sequence uses TRBV15 and TRBJ2-7; 12 central nucleotides agree with TRBD2. From cysteine to phenylalanine, the CDR3 is 15 amino acids long. Just CDR3 DNA is preserved here, 45 bases in frame from base 1. As encoded in the germline V gene (reference sequence), CDR1 is LNHNV while CDR2 is YYDKDF. Clipping removes 5 bases from V and 1 base from J, with 3 as the unmatched junction base count.